This TCR beta chain appears in the sequencing data of a study of cytomegalovirus exposure and HLA in healthy donors (dated by TCRdb to about 2017). In the study overall: According to an earlier analysis of 550 to 750 of the donors, some 180 million T cells yielded 95 million to 140 million unique TCR beta sequences and about 280 Gb of sequence data. About 280 gigabases of sequencing data and around 80 million unique TCR sequences made up an early release that covered approximately 650 HLA-typed donors. Of the approximately 400 genotyped donors, approximately 80% fell in the genetic ancestry cluster associated with self-reported Caucasian donors. The study was designed to test whether signatures of past pathogen exposure could be identified by cataloging public T cell receptors. The T cell repertoires of around 730 subjects were profiled by immunosequencing and related to cytomegalovirus serostatus. A separate validation cohort of about 110 different subjects was used in addition to the approximately 640-subject first cohort. To predict cytomegalovirus infection status, the study combined high-throughput TCR immunosequencing, statistical association of individual TCRs with disease status, and machine learning. A later analysis re-examined previously published TCR beta repertoires from over 500 donors and added high-resolution HLA genotyping to investigate patterns of TCR occurrence. The later analysis used no new phenotypic data to find candidate immune exposures, relying instead on TCR beta sequences and their occurrence across donors. An earlier analysis of fewer than 750 of the donors used high-throughput TCR beta sequencing to judge whether each TCR beta V gene segment behaved as functional or pseudogenic. Donor age, sex, ethnicity and CMV serostatus were compiled alongside the repertoire data. A later genetic analysis took genome-wide SNP genotypes for about three fifths of the 666 donors and used that subset as a discovery cohort. Every discovery cohort repertoire had been produced on one sequencing platform. HLA typing covered class I and class II loci at four-digit resolution. The number of donors typed differed by locus, with about 629-630 for A, B, C, DRB1 and DQB1, roughly 550 for DQA1, about 610 for DPA1, and some 450 for DPB1. Several DR-DQ haplotypes were treated as single units for association and clustering because of strong linkage in the cohort. Among around 400 genotyped donors of the cohort, an average of approximately 240,000 unique TCR beta nucleotide sequences was sequenced per donor, of which roughly 17% were non-productive.

A word on this clone: The antigen it binds to is not known. Per-nucleotide qualities are absent, and no much larger clonotype sits a single base away.

The library was made by the immunoSEQ multiplex PCR assay. For the multiplex PCR, a mixture combining 60 forward primers for TCR Vbeta segments and 13 reverse primers for TCR Jbeta segments was used. Amplification of the CDR3 region of rearranged TCR beta genes was performed with a multiplex PCR assay on genomic DNA. Amplified TCR beta libraries were sequenced as 87-base-pair reads on the Illumina HiSeq System. The authors processed their data as follows. A later analysis tallied tens of millions of unique TCR beta chains across the 640 or so repertoires, and approximately 12 million of those chains were shared by two or more donors. To remove PCR and sequencing errors, raw reads were error-corrected and collapsed into unique sequences using a nearest-neighbor algorithm that merged closely related sequences. To assign V, D and J gene segments, CDR3 sequences were aligned to IMGT reference sequences. For a sequence to be retained, at least a six-nucleotide match to both a V gene segment and a J gene segment was required. Rearrangements were called productive when the CDR3 lacked stop codons and stayed in frame with V and J; all others were non-productive. Following IMGT convention, CDR3 was defined as the stretch from the second conserved V-encoded cysteine up to the conserved J-encoded phenylalanine. The earlier analysis of about 590 of the donors excluded sequences that lacked an unambiguous match to a single V gene segment. An earlier analysis of some 500 of the donors classified V segments as functional when productive rearrangements were above 56.7% and as segregating when the standard deviation between donors was above 5%. A statistical classification framework was developed to diagnose cytomegalovirus status using the catalog of TCR beta chain sequences. V and J gene assignment, in a later analysis, came from comparing TCR nucleotide sequences with IMGT/GENE-DB human TR gene sequences. In a later analysis, CDR3 sequences and most-parsimonious VDJ recombination scenarios were assigned using the TCRdist pipeline. In a later analysis, every TCR beta chain was defined by the combination of its CDR3 amino acid sequence and its V-gene family, and reads without a unique V-gene family were dropped. In a later analysis, 450 to 600 highly shared, low-generation-probability nucleotide sequences were removed to address suspected cross-contamination and a sequencing artifact. In a later analysis, a clonal expansion index was calculated for each public chain from normalized within-repertoire ranks of inferred template counts. In a later analysis, generation probabilities were computed with a VDJ recombination model fitted to out-of-frame rearrangements, and the resulting probabilities were checked against IGoR. A later analysis scored TCR-TCR, TCR-HLA and TCR-CMV co-occurrence with hypergeometric tests, applying a repertoire-size bias correction to TCR pairs. False discovery rates were estimated in a later analysis by permuting HLA or CMV assignments 20 times. In a later analysis, co-occurring TCRs were grouped using DBSCAN, with TCRdist sequence similarity added in when clustering inside HLA-allele-positive subsets. Co-occurrence clustering excluded repertoires with fewer than 30,000 or more than 120,000 public chains, plus five with anomalous nucleotide sharing. What TCRdb holds here is the immuneACCESS table cut down to in-frame rearrangements. Part of the clones is not present; checked against another copy, under half of the missing clones reflect an unresolved V gene, and the others are unexplained. V, J and clone size derive from that table, while D and trimming were established from the DNA sequence. The sample includes about 200,000 clones, with about 80% observed a single time. The biggest ten clones account for 2.9% of the sample.

The cohort consisted of approximately 690 healthy bone marrow donors. Cohort members were all nominally healthy when sampled, although unrecorded immune exposures were likely present. The donor tested CMV seronegative, placing the donor among the roughly 350 seronegative members of the cohort. Each donor provided a peripheral blood sample, and peripheral blood mononuclear cells were used for TCR beta sequencing. The Qiagen DNeasy Blood Extraction Kit was used to extract genomic DNA from the blood cell samples. The CDR3, cysteine through phenylalanine, is 13 amino acids long. Only the CDR3 DNA is retained, 39 bases long and in frame from the first base. CDR1 and CDR2, looked up from the germline V gene, are SGHTA and FQGNSA. Deletion took 5 bases off V and 2 bases off J, with a span of 10 bases between the germline ends. The full study reports these points: In a later analysis, HLA-associated TCR beta chains showed more clonal expansion and lower generation probabilities than non-associated chains that were equally common. The earlier analysis of approximately 590 of the donors excluded some 16 rarely observed V segments, including chromosome 9 orphons, because counts were too low. Because HLA typing was unavailable for some donors at each locus, only the typed subset was used in association tests. Most TCR sequences were seen in very few donors, while some public TCRs were found in many individuals. A further reported finding was that TCR beta sequences accurately predicted the HLA-A and HLA-B alleles for most subjects in the first cohort. The authors suggested that the approach could potentially be generalized to other disease states and immunological phenotypes. A group of highly shared sequence variants was considered likely to be a technical artifact of the sequencing pipeline. Linkage disequilibrium might explain the correlated functional status among segregating V segments, but an unknown experimental factor could not be excluded. A later analysis reported that several top co-occurrence clusters appeared linked to parvovirus B19, influenza, CMV and Epstein-Barr virus. CMV serostatus was the only immune exposure information available for the cohort. At a false discovery rate of 0.05, a later analysis linked around 17,000 TCR beta sequences to specific HLA alleles. In this cohort, only TCR beta chains were sequenced, and detectable features were limited by the absence of alpha or paired-chain data. In a later analysis, most CMV-associated TCR beta chains were found to appear HLA-restricted, with HLA associations seemingly driven largely by CMV exposure. In vitro tests confirmed that a few of the cytomegalovirus-associated TCR beta chains recognize cytomegalovirus antigens. An association between a missense DCLRE1C variant and V-gene and J-gene trimming of TCR beta chains was found in a later genetic analysis and replicated in an independent cohort. Cytomegalovirus status was reported to be diagnosed by the classifier with high specificity and sensitivity in both the original and validation cohorts. The presence/absence analyses assumed that sequencing depth was roughly uniform across donors, and that assumption may not be true. Assigning TCR associations to individual alleles was difficult when HLA alleles, especially DR and DQ, strongly co-occurred. In a later analysis, TCR association rates were found to vary across HLA loci, with the most associated TCRs seen for DRB1 alleles and the fewest for HLA-C alleles. The study listed approximately 150 TCR beta chains as associated with cytomegalovirus. Broadly in line with IMGT annotations, most TCR beta V segments showed up in productive rearrangements about 87% or about 30% of the time in an earlier analysis of some 590 of the donors. Compared with the roughly 670-donor mean, donors in an Asian-associated ancestry cluster had fewer N-insertions in productive TCRs, according to a later genetic analysis. Because the 87-base-pair reads could not distinguish some IMGT-functional V segments, including TRBV6-2 and TRBV6-3, those segments were excluded.

The clonotype was recovered from a woman in her twenties or thirties in good health and CMV-seronegative. The chain links TRBV7-2 with TRBJ2-7, with a weak D call of TRBD2 (5 bases match). Sample: PBMCs. The CDR3 here reads CASSPRGTYEQYF. The DNA sequence follows: TGTGCCAGCAGCCCTCGGGGAACCTACGAGCAGTACTTC.